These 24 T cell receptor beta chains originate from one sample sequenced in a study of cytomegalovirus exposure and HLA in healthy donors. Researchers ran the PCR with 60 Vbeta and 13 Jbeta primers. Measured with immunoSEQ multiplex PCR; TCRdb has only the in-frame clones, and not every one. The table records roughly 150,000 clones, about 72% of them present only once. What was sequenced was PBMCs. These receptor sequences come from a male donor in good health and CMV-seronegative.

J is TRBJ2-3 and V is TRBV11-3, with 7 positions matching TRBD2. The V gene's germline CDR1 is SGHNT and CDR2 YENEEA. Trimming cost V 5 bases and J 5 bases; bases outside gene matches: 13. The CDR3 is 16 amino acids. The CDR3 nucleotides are TGTGCCAGCAGCCGCGGTGGGGGATTAGCGGGAGATACGCAGTATTTT. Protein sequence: CASSRGGGLAGDTQYF.

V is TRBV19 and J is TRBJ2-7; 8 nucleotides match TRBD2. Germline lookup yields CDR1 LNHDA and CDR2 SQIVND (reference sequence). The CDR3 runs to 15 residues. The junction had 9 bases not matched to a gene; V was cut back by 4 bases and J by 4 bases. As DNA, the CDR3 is TGTGCCAGTAGTAGCGCCCGCGGGGGGTTTTACGAGCAGTACTTC. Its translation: CASSSARGGFYEQYF.

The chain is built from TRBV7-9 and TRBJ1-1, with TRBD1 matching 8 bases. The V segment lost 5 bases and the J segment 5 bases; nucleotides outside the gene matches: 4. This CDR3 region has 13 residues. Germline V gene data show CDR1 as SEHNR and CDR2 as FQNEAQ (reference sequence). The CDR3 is CASSQGAGTEAFF. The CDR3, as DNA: TGTGCCAGCAGCCAGGGGGCAGGAACTGAAGCTTTCTTT.

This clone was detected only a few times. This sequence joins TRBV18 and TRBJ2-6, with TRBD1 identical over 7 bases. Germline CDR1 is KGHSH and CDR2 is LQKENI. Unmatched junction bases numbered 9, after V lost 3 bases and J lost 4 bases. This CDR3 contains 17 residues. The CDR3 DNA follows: TGTGCCAGCTCACCCCTCCGACAGGGAGCGGGGGCCAACGTCCTGACTTTC. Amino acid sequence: CASSPLRQGAGANVLTF.

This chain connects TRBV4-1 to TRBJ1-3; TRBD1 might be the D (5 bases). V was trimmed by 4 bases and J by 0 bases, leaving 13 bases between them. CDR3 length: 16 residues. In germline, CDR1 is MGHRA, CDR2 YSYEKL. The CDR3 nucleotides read TGCGCCAGCAGCCTTCTCGGGGGACTCTCTGGAAACACCATATATTTT. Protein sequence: CASSLLGGLSGNTIYF.

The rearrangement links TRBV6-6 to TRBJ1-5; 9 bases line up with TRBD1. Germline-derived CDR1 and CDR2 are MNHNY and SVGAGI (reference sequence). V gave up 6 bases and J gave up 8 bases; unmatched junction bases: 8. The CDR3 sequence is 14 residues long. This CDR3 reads CASSRGTGLEPQHF. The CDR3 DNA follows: TGTGCCAGCAGCCGTGGGACAGGGTTAGAGCCCCAGCATTTT.

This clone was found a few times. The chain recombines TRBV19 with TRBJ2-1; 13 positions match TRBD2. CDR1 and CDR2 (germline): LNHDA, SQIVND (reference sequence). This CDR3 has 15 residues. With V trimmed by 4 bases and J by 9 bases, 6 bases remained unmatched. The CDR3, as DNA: TGTGCCAGTAGTAGGACTAGCGGGAGTCTGAGTGAGCAGTTCTTC. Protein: CASSRTSGSLSEQFF.

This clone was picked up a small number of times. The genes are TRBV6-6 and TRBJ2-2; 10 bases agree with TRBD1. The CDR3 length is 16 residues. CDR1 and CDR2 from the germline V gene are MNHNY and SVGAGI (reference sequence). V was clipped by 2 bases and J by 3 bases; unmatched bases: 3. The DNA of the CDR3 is TGTGCCAGCAGTTACGGTGGGACAGGGGACACCGGGGAGCTGTTTTTT. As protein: CASSYGGTGDTGELFF.

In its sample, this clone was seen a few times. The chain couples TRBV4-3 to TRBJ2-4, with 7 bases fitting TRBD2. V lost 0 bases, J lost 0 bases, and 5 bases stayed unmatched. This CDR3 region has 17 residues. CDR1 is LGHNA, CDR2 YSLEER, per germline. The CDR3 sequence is CASSQDRLAVAKNIQYF. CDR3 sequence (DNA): TGCGCCAGCAGCCAAGATCGGCTAGCGGTAGCCAAAAACATTCAGTACTTC.

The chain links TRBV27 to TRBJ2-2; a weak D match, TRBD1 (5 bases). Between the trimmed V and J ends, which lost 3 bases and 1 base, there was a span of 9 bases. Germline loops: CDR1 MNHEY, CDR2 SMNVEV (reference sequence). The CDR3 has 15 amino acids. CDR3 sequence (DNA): TGTGCCAGCAGTTTGAGCCAGGGGAACACCGGGGAGCTGTTTTTT. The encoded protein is CASSLSQGNTGELFF.

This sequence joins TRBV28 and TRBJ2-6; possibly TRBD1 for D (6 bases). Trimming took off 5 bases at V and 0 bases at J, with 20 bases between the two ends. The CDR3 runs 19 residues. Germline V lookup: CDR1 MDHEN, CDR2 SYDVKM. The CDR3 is CASSSQPGHKSSGANVLTF. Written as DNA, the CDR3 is TGTGCCAGCAGTAGTCAACCGGGACACAAGAGCTCTGGGGCCAACGTCCTGACTTTC.

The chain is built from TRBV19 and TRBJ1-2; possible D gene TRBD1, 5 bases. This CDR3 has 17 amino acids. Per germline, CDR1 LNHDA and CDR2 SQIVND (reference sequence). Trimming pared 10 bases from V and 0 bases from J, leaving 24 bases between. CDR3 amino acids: CATKGGDSTNTNYGYTF. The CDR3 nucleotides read TGTGCCACCAAGGGCGGCGACAGCACAAACACTAACTATGGCTACACCTTC.

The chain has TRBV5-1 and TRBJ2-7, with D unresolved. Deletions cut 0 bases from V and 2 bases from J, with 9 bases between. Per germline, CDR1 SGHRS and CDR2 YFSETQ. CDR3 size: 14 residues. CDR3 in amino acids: CASSLVPGPYEQYF. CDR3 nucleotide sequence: TGCGCCAGCAGCTTGGTCCCTGGGCCCTACGAGCAGTACTTC.

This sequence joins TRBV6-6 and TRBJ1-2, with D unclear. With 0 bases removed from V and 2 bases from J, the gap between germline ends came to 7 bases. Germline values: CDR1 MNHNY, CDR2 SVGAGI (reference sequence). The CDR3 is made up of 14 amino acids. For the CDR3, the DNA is TGTGCCAGCAGTTACTCGAGGCAAAACTATGGCTACACCTTC. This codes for CASSYSRQNYGYTF.

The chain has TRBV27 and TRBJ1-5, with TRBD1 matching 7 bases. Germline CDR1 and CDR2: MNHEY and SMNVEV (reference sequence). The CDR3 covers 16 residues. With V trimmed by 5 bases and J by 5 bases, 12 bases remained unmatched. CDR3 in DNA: TGTGCCAGCAGTACCAGACAGGGCGGGATCCATCAGCCCCAGCATTTT. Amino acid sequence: CASSTRQGGIHQPQHF.

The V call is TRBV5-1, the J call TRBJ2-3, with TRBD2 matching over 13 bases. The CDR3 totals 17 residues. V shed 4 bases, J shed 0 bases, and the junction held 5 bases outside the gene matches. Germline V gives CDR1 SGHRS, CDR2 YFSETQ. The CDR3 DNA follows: TGCGCCAGCAGCACAGGGACTAGCGGGACAAGCACAGATACGCAGTATTTT. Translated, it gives CASSTGTSGTSTDTQYF.

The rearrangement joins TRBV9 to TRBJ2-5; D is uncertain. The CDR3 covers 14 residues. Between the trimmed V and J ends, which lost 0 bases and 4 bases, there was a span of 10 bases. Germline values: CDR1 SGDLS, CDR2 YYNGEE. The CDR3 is CASSVEQAPETQYF. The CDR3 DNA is TGTGCCAGCAGCGTAGAGCAAGCGCCAGAGACCCAGTACTTC.

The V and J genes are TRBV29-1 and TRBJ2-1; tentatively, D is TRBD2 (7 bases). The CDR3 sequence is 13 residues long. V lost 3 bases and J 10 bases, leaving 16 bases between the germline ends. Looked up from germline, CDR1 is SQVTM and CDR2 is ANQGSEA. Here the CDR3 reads CSVDRGGAREQFF. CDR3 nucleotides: TGCAGCGTTGATCGAGGGGGGGCCCGAGAGCAGTTCTTC.

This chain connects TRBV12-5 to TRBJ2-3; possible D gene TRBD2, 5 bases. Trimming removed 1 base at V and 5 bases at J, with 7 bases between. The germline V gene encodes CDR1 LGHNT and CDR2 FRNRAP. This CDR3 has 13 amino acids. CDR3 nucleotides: TGTGCTAGTGGTTTGGAGGAGGTAGATACGCAGTATTTT. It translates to CASGLEEVDTQYF.

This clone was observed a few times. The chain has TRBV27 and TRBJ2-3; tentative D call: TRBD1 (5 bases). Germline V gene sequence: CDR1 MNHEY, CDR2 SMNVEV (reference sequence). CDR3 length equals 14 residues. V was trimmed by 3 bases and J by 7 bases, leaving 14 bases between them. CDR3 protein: CASSFGAGSYTQYF. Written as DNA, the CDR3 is TGTGCCAGCAGTTTCGGTGCAGGGTCCTATACGCAGTATTTT.

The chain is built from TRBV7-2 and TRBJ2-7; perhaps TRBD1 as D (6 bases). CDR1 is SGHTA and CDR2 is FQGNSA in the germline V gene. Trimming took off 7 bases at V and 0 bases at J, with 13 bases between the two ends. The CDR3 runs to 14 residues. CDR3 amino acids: CASKVARGSYEQYF. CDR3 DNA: TGTGCCAGCAAGGTGGCCAGGGGCTCCTACGAGCAGTACTTC. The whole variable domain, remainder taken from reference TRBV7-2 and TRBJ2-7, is GAGVSQSPSNKVTEKGKDVELRCDPISGHTALYWYRQSLGQGLEFLIYFQGNSAPDKSGLPSDRFSAERTGGSVSTLTIQRTQQEDSAVYLCASKVARGSYEQYFGPGTRLTVT.

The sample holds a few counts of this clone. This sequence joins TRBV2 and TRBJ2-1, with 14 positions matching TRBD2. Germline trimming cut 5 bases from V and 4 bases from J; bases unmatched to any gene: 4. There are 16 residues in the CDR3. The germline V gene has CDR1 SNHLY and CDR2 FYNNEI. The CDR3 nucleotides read TGTGCCAGCAGTACAAGGACTAGCGGGGGGTACAATGAGCAGTTCTTC. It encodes CASSTRTSGGYNEQFF.

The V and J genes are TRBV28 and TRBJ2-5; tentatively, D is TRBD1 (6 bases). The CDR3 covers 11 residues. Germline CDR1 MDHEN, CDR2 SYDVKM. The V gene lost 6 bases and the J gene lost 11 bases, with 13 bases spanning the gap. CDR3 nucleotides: TGTGCCAGCAGCGGACCGGGACAACAGTACTTC. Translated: CASSGPGQQYF. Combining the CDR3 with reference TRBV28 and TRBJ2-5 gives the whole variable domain DVKVTQSSRYLVKRTGEKVFLECVQDMDHENMFWYRQDPGLGLRLIYFSYDVKMKEKGDIPEGYSVSREKKERFSLILESASTNQTSMYLCASSGPGQQYFGPGTRLLVL.

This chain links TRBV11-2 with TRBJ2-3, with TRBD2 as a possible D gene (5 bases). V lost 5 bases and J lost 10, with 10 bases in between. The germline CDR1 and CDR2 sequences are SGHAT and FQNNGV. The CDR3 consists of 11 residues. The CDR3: CASSGWEPQYF. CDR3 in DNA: TGTGCCAGCAGCGGTTGGGAGCCGCAGTATTTT.